This TCR beta chain was recorded in a study of Graves' ophthalmopathy and Graves' hyperthyroidism (dated by TCRdb to between 2017 and 2018). General notes on the study: Peripheral blood samples were taken at the time of initial diagnosis, before any treatment was given. The study used TCR beta repertoire signatures to distinguish Graves' ophthalmopathy from Graves' hyperthyroidism and to predict progression to ophthalmopathy. In total, 135 blood samples were TCR-sequenced: fewer than 50 ophthalmopathy, some 72 hyperthyroidism and about 17 hyperthyroidism-to-ophthalmopathy patients. To explore V-J signatures distinguishing ophthalmopathy from hyperthyroidism, a discovery set of more than 95 patients (around 42 ophthalmopathy, some 57 stable hyperthyroidism) was enrolled. For independent validation, a separate cohort was made up of 18 hyperthyroidism patients plus 17 patients who later progressed from hyperthyroidism to ophthalmopathy. In more than five hyperthyroidism patients, T-cell repertoires of thyroid tissue and blood were compared. Once sampling was done, hyperthyroidism patients were given methimazole at a starting dose of 30 mg daily, while ophthalmopathy patients were given high-dose intravenous methylprednisolone.

For repertoire sequencing, TCR beta CDR3 regions were amplified from RNA transcripts. HTBI primers and the Qiagen OneStep RT-PCR kit were used in a first-round RT-PCR, which was followed by a second-round multiplex PCR, size selection and purification. The libraries underwent paired-end sequencing with 100 bp reads on an Illumina HiSeq2000. Under the source paper's analysis protocol: Reads were processed with SOAPnuke, discarding reads with adapters, uncalled bases, mean Phred below 15, or no exact constant-primer or identifier match. High-quality paired reads were merged with COPE v1.2.5. Unique nucleotide sequences were defined as clonotypes and aligned to IMGT TRB V, D and J references using MiTCR v1.1. Only V-J combinations with frequency above 0.0001 were analysed, covering 99.2% of repertoires. A TCR clonal expansion and chaos score per V-J combination was defined as the ratio of F50 clonal expansion to chaos observed in the TCRdist matrix. Welch's t-statistics and random forest were used to narrow the features down to around 13 V-J combinations, which were then fed into a naive Bayes classifier. The similarity between thyroid and blood repertoires was quantified using the Morisita-Horn index. TCRdb reprocessing: public reads trimmed at Q25 with fastp, clones called with MiXCR, in-frame beta chains kept. Identical CDR3 protein sequences are pooled into one entry, listed with their most common genes and DNA. For this entry, the V and J calls and clone size follow TCRdb and not the study's own pipeline. The sample profile shows around 340,000 distinct CDR3 sequences; 15% to 20% of them were found once. Of the sample, 12% is held by the ten largest clones.

The CDR3 spans 13 residues, from the cysteine through the phenylalanine. Here the CDR3 DNA is all that survives: 39 bases in frame from base 1. CDR1 and CDR2 were assigned from the germline V gene (reference sequence) as LNHDA and SQIVND. Germline trimming: 3 bases from V, 4 bases from J; junction bases outside gene matches: 3. Ophthalmopathy patients had moderately to severely active disease, Clinical Activity Score of at least 3, NOSPECS grade of at least 4, and disease duration under 3 months. Patients were excluded if they had other autoimmune diseases, uncontrolled infections, pregnancy or lactation. Clinical symptoms, serum thyroxine, TRAb, thyroid ultrasound and orbital computed tomography formed the basis of the diagnosis. Ficoll-Paque density gradient centrifugation was used to isolate PBMCs from about 10 ml of fresh peripheral blood. Trizol reagent was used to extract the total RNA, and its quality was then checked on an Agilent 2100 Bioanalyzer.

Results the study describes overall, beyond this receptor: In validation, the model predicted ophthalmopathy progression with over 60% sensitivity and approximately 78% specificity; roughly 12 predicted patients were CT-confirmed with GO in a median of approximately 6.5 months. Most of the expanded thyroid clonotypes with a frequency above 0.001 were also detected in blood, and it was suggested that the thyroid immune response may be reflected by blood repertoires. In cross-validation, the 13-signature model distinguished ophthalmopathy from stable hyperthyroidism with approximately 90% sensitivity and around 82% specificity, and in the test set the corresponding values were approximately 80% and 68%. Sample size was not statistically predetermined, and group allocation was not concealed from the investigators.

This clonotype has ten or more counts. Its antigen remains undetermined. The sample holds no much larger clone one base away, and base qualities are not on file. What was sequenced was peripheral blood. Recombination connected TRBV19 to TRBJ2-7, with 7 bases in between that match TRBD1. This receptor was obtained from an adult man with Graves' ophthalmopathy. The bases are TGTGCCAGTAGTATGGGACAGAAATACGAGCAGTACTTC. Its amino acids are CASSMGQKYEQYF.